This is a list of T cell receptor beta chains from one sample in a study of cytomegalovirus exposure and HLA in healthy donors. This table comes from immunoSEQ multiplex PCR, and its TCRdb copy is limited to in-frame clones, with some not included. The sample records about 220,000 clones, approximately 88% being singletons. What was sequenced was PBMCs. The receptors originated from a boy between 2 and 10 years old in good health and CMV-seronegative. The CDR3 runs from the conserved cysteine through the conserved F or W. A D gene is named only where the DNA matches it firmly. Part of the rows lack a size; the others show once, few, many or a class for expanded clones.

d_call	v_call	j_call	clone_size	cdr3_aa	cdr3_nt
-	TRBV30	TRBJ1-3	-	CAWSRGLGGNTIYF	TGTGCCTGGAGTCGAGGACTTGGGGGAAACACCATATATTTT
-	TRBV20-1	TRBJ2-7	-	CSLGSYEQYF	TGCAGTCTCGGCTCCTACGAGCAGTACTTC
TRBD2	TRBV6-5	TRBJ2-1	-	CASSLAGDYYNEQFF	TGTGCCAGCAGCTTAGCGGGAGACTACTACAATGAGCAGTTCTTC
TRBD1	TRBV6-6	TRBJ1-4	-	CASSLTGSEKLFF	TGTGCCAGCAGCCTGACAGGGAGTGAAAAACTGTTTTTT
-	TRBV7-2	TRBJ2-3	-	CASSLQWRGLGEQYF	TGTGCCAGCAGCCTCCAGTGGCGGGGCCTGGGGGAGCAGTATTTT
-	TRBV6-1	TRBJ2-2	few	CASSVSRRTGELFF	TGTGCCAGCAGCGTGTCGAGGCGCACCGGGGAGCTGTTTTTT
TRBD1	TRBV2	TRBJ1-1	-	CASSTGTGGDQYTEAFF	TGTGCCAGCAGTACCGGGACAGGGGGCGATCAGTACACTGAAGCTTTCTTT
TRBD2	TRBV4-1	TRBJ2-3	-	CASSQVAGASTDTQYF	TGCGCCAGCAGCCAAGTGGCGGGAGCTAGCACAGATACGCAGTATTTT
-	TRBV7-2	TRBJ1-1	-	CASSLTGMNTEAFF	TGTGCCAGCAGCTTAACAGGGATGAACACTGAAGCTTTCTTT
TRBD2	TRBV9	TRBJ2-1	-	CASSVYPSGGHSYNEQFF	TGTGCCAGCAGCGTATATCCTAGCGGGGGGCACTCCTACAATGAGCAGTTCTTC
TRBD1	TRBV30	TRBJ2-7	-	CAWGTGGESYEQYF	TGTGCCTGGGGGACAGGGGGCGAATCCTACGAGCAGTACTTC
-	TRBV9	TRBJ1-1	-	CASSVEGRAATEAFF	TGTGCCAGCAGCGTAGAAGGCAGGGCGGCCACTGAGGCTTTCTTT
-	TRBV4-1	TRBJ2-5	-	CASSQSVGGVFGQKTQETQYF	TGCGCCAGCAGCCAAAGTGTGGGGGGGGTGTTTGGACAGAAAACACAAGAGACCCAGTACTTC
-	TRBV30	TRBJ2-3	-	CAWSKGGDTQYF	TGTGCCTGGAGTAAAGGGGGAGATACGCAGTATTTT
TRBD1	TRBV30	TRBJ1-2	-	CAWSVQTGDNGYTF	TGTGCCTGGAGTGTCCAAACAGGGGACAATGGCTACACCTTC
-	TRBV4-2	TRBJ1-6	-	CASGHPGDGNSPLHF	TGTGCCAGCGGCCACCCAGGGGATGGTAATTCACCCCTCCACTTT
-	TRBV7-9	TRBJ1-3	-	CASSSLTGNTIYF	TGTGCCAGCAGCTCCCTAACTGGAAACACCATATATTTT
-	TRBV7-3	TRBJ2-2	-	CASSSNTGELFF	TGTGCCAGCAGTAGCAACACCGGGGAGCTGTTTTTT
TRBD1	TRBV10-3	TRBJ2-3	-	CAIRETPDLTGADTQYF	TGTGCCATCAGGGAAACTCCCGACCTTACAGGGGCAGATACGCAGTATTTT
-	TRBV21-1	TRBJ1-1	-	CASSGDPLGQGACTEAFF	TGTGCCAGCAGCGGGGACCCATTGGGACAGGGGGCTTGCACTGAAGCTTTCTTT
-	TRBV29-1	TRBJ1-2	once	CSVPSDRNYGYTF	TGCAGCGTTCCGAGTGACAGGAACTATGGCTACACCTTC